This TCR beta chain was found in a study of beta chain features in type 1 diabetes. Findings and caveats of the study: When Type 1 diabetes patients were examined, their TCRB CDR3s proved moderately but significantly shorter in all four CD4+ subsets.

The CDR3 loop spans 15 amino acids. Germline lookup yields CDR1 MDHEN and CDR2 SYDVKM. After removal of 2 bases from V and 12 bases from J, the junction contained 13 bases not matched to a gene. This clone was observed a few times. Its matching antigen is unknown. As every portion of the isolated RNA was reverse transcribed, the sequencing read expressed TCRB transcripts. Assay used: immunoSEQ multiplex PCR; TCRdb lists only in-frame clones, some missing. Of about 180,000 clones in the sample, roughly 8% were seen once. Source material: central memory CD4+ T cells from blood. The clonotype comes from a woman in her thirties or forties with type 1 diabetes. The chain has TRBV28 and TRBJ2-1, with TRBD2 matching 7 bases. The DNA of the CDR3 is TGTGCCAGCAGTTTAGAGGCGGGAGAGGGTGGGGGGCAGTTCTTC. Residues: CASSLEAGEGGGQFF. Full variable domain (remainder filled in from reference TRBV28 and TRBJ2-1): DVKVTQSSRYLVKRTGEKVFLECVQDMDHENMFWYRQDPGLGLRLIYFSYDVKMKEKGDIPEGYSVSREKKERFSLILESASTNQTSMYLCASSLEAGEGGGQFFGPGTRLTVL.